The clone carrying this TCR beta chain was recorded a few times. What it binds is unknown. Findings of the study overall: Whole repertoires were not studied in the larger cohort, only one V-J beta rearrangement. Tumor memory CD4+ T cell TCR gene usage clustered with blood and lymph node memory CD4+ cells and lymph node naive CD4+ cells.

Full-length variable regions came from constant-region reverse primers plus semi-nested Nested Universal Primer A PCR. TCRdb re-called the 5' RACE reads through MiXCR, storing one row per CDR3 protein. This sample has roughly 39,000 distinct CDR3 sequences; 18% occur once, and the top ten carry 2.5% to 3%. Trimming removed 4 bases from V and 4 bases from J; junction bases left unmatched: 3. Germline CDR1 and CDR2: WSHSY and SAAADI. The CDR3 is 14 residues long. This TCR was sampled from a female donor with breast cancer. This chain links TRBV10-2 with TRBJ1-5, with 8 nucleotides matching TRBD1. The sequenced sample consisted of naive CD4+ T cells sorted from a lymph node. Subset specified: naive CD4+ T cells, CD4+CD45RA+CD25-. CDR3 sequence: CASSAGGANQPQHF. For the CDR3, the DNA is TGCGCCAGCAGTGCAGGGGGCGCGAATCAGCCCCAGCATTTT.